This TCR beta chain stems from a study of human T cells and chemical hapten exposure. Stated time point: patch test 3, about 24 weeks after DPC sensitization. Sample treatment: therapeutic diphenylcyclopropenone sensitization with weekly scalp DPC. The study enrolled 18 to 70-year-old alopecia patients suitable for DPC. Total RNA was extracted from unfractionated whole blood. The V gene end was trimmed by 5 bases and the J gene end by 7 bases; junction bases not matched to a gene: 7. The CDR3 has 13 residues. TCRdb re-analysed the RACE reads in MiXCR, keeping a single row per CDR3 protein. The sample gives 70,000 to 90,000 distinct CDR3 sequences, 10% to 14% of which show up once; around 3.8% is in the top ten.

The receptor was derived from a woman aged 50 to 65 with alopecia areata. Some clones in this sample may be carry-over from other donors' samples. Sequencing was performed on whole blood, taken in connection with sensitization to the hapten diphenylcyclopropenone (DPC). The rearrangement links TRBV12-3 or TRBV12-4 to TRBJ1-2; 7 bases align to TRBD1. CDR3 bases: TGTGCCAGCAGTGAAGACAGGGAAATTGGCTACACCTTC. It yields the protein CASSEDREIGYTF.